The entry below describes one T cell receptor (beta chain). Its target is not known. The data stem from a study of cytomegalovirus exposure and HLA in healthy donors. Whole-study findings and limits: A later analysis reported that several of the most significant clusters appeared to be linked to common viral pathogens, among them Epstein-Barr virus. Presence/absence analyses rested on an assumption that sequencing depth was roughly uniform across donors. It was reported that TCR beta sequences correctly inferred the HLA-A and HLA-B alleles for most subjects. Excluded were some V segments that proved indistinguishable, including TRBV6-2 and TRBV6-3.

Amplification used 60 Vbeta primers and 13 Jbeta primers. Sequencing used immunoSEQ multiplex PCR; TCRdb keeps in-frame clones, though not all of them. The sample carries approximately 160,000 clones, 65% to 85% recorded once. CDR1 SEHNR and CDR2 FQNEAQ come from the germline V gene (reference sequence). The CDR3 loop spans 13 amino acids. J lost 9 bases, V lost 5 bases, and 9 bases had no gene match. The material sequenced was PBMCs. This clonotype originated in a woman aged 40 to 55 in good health and CMV-seropositive. V usage is TRBV7-9 and J usage is TRBJ2-5; TRBD1 aligns across 7 bases. The CDR3, as DNA: TGTGCCAGCAGCCTACTACAGGGGACGGCCCAGTACTTC. Translating gives CASSLLQGTAQYF.